This T cell receptor (beta chain) was obtained from a study of identifying expanded T cells in peripheral blood. This CDR3 contains 17 residues. V dropped 3 bases and J dropped 2; count of bases not matched to a gene: 6. Germline lookup yields CDR1 LNHNV and CDR2 YYDKDF (reference sequence). Clones were read by immunoSEQ multiplex PCR, and TCRdb kept only the in-frame ones, dropping some. The sample consists of 50,000 to 75,000 clones, approximately 80% of them appearing once. No infections or other immune events were documented during collection. This clone turned up a few times. The chain uses TRBV15 and TRBJ2-1; TRBD2 matches at 11 bases. This clonotype was sampled from a person aged 18-70 years in good health. The sample consisted of blood. The DNA for the CDR3 is TGTGCCACCAGCAGGAGCGGGACTAGCGGTGCCTACAATGAGCAGTTCTTC. Translated: CATSRSGTSGAYNEQFF.